These T cell receptor beta chains were read from a single sample in a study of blood T cell repertoires in COVID-19. Here immunoSEQ multiplex PCR was the method, and the copy in TCRdb shows in-frame clones only, minus some. Here the sample spans some 76,000 clones, 80% to 90% being singletons. The specimen sequenced was peripheral blood. These receptors all come from an elderly man in a cohort sampled during active COVID-19. Both conserved end residues are part of each CDR3. Fields, in order: D gene, clone size, J gene, V gene, CDR3 protein, CDR3 DNA. A D gene is named only where the DNA matches it firmly. Some rows have no size entry. The others give once, few or many, or a class for an expanded clone.

>-|few|TRBJ1-5|TRBV18
CASSPGVAGNQPQHF
TGTGCCAGCTCACCAGGGGTAGCGGGAAATCAGCCCCAGCATTTT
>-|-|TRBJ1-6|TRBV27
CASRRQPYSPLHF
TGTGCCAGCAGAAGACAGCCTTATTCACCCCTCCACTTT
>TRBD1|-|TRBJ2-3|TRBV29-1
CSVQTGEDTQYF
TGCAGCGTTCAAACAGGGGAGGATACGCAGTATTTT
>TRBD1|-|TRBJ1-1|TRBV7-9
CASSRLKGTAGGEAFF
TGTGCCAGCAGCCGATTGAAGGGGACAGCGGGAGGGGAAGCTTTCTTT
>TRBD1|-|TRBJ2-3|TRBV27
CASSIDRDRAQYF
TGTGCCAGCAGTATCGACAGGGACCGGGCGCAGTATTTT
>TRBD1|-|TRBJ2-1|TRBV5-6
CASSFWDRPFNEQFF
TGTGCCAGCAGCTTCTGGGACAGGCCTTTCAATGAGCAGTTCTTC
>-|-|TRBJ1-5|TRBV3-1/TRBV3-2
CASSQELKAGSNQPQHF
TGTGCCAGCAGCCAAGAATTGAAGGCGGGTAGCAATCAGCCCCAGCATTTT
>TRBD1|few|TRBJ1-1|TRBV9
CASSVGSGGGVSTEAFF
TGTGCCAGCAGCGTAGGATCAGGGGGCGGAGTGTCCACTGAAGCTTTCTTT
>TRBD1|-|TRBJ2-3|TRBV5-1
CASSPARGTGADTQYF
TGCGCCAGCAGCCCCGCCCGCGGTACAGGGGCAGATACGCAGTATTTT
>-|-|TRBJ1-1|TRBV5-1
CASSLEGRSNTEAFF
TGCGCCAGCAGCTTGGAAGGGAGATCGAACACTGAAGCTTTCTTT
>TRBD1|-|TRBJ2-5|TRBV29-1
CSVEPPRGQETQYF
TGCAGCGTTGAACCCCCCAGGGGGCAAGAGACCCAGTACTTC
>-|-|TRBJ2-5|TRBV18
CASSVGADQETQYF
TGTGCCAGCTCAGTAGGAGCGGACCAAGAGACCCAGTACTTC
>-|once|TRBJ2-2|TRBV27
CASSLWGPPNTGELFF
TGTGCCAGCAGTTTATGGGGCCCCCCGAACACCGGGGAGCTGTTTTTT
>TRBD1|few|TRBJ1-4|TRBV6-5
CASSYAGTGVEKLFF
TGTGCCAGCAGTTACGCCGGGACAGGGGTAGAAAAACTGTTTTTT
>-|-|TRBJ2-3|TRBV11-2
CASSFQADTQYF
TGTGCCAGCAGCTTCCAGGCAGATACGCAGTATTTT
>TRBD1|once|TRBJ1-5|TRBV18
CASSPGTGGNQPQHF
TGTGCCAGCTCACCGGGGACAGGGGGGAATCAGCCCCAGCATTTT
>-|-|TRBJ1-1|TRBV7-9
CASSPRAIAFF
TGTGCCAGCAGCCCCCGAGCGATAGCTTTCTTT
>-|once|TRBJ1-5|TRBV18
CASSPAKTDNQPQHF
TGTGCCAGCTCACCAGCTAAGACAGACAATCAGCCCCAGCATTTT
>-|-|TRBJ2-3|TRBV15
CATSREGQSTDTQYF
TGTGCCACCAGCAGGGAAGGACAGAGCACAGATACGCAGTATTTT
>TRBD2|-|TRBJ2-3|TRBV2
CASGGAGGPTDTQYF
TGTGCCAGCGGAGGTGCGGGGGGACCCACAGATACGCAGTATTTT
>-|-|TRBJ1-1|TRBV7-2
CASSPAGRVASTEAFF
TGTGCCAGCAGTCCCGCCGGGAGGGTAGCTTCCACTGAAGCTTTCTTT
>-|-|TRBJ2-5|TRBV29-1
CSVEDNPETQYF
TGCAGCGTTGAAGATAATCCGGAGACCCAGTACTTC
>-|-|TRBJ1-6|TRBV12-3/TRBV12-4
CASTGSDSPLHF
TGTGCCAGCACGGGATCCGATTCACCCCTCCACTTT
>-|-|TRBJ1-1|TRBV5-1
CASSLAGGSEAFF
TGCGCCAGCAGCTTGGCTGGGGGCTCTGAAGCTTTCTTT
>-|-|TRBJ2-5|TRBV25-1
CASSELDRRETQYF
TGTGCCAGCAGTGAATTAGACAGGCGAGAGACCCAGTACTTC
>-|-|TRBJ1-1|TRBV7-5
CARSLDRNTEAFF
TGTGCCAGAAGCTTAGACAGGAACACTGAAGCTTTCTTT
>-|-|TRBJ1-2|TRBV6-2/TRBV6-3
CASSYSMGGQGYTF
TGTGCCAGCAGTTACTCCATGGGGGGTCAAGGCTACACCTTC
>-|-|TRBJ2-3|TRBV9
CASSVDSLPGTDTQYF
TGTGCCAGCAGCGTAGACTCCCTGCCCGGCACAGATACGCAGTATTTT
>-|-|TRBJ2-3|TRBV21-1
CASSNCRPKITDTQYF
TGTGCCAGCAGCAATTGCAGGCCCAAGATCACAGATACGCAGTATTTT
>-|-|TRBJ2-3|TRBV27
CASSLTLANTQYF
TGTGCCAGCAGTTTAACGCTGGCAAATACGCAGTATTTT
>-|-|TRBJ1-3|TRBV6-5
CASKIDSSRWNTIYF
TGTGCCAGTAAAATTGACAGCTCCCGTTGGAACACCATATATTTT
>TRBD1|-|TRBJ2-1|TRBV2
CASSPGQGARNEQFF
TGTGCCAGCAGTCCTGGACAGGGGGCGCGCAATGAGCAGTTCTTC
>TRBD1|-|TRBJ2-7|TRBV6-6
CASSYSLTGALGGYF
TGTGCCAGCAGTTACTCTTTGACAGGGGCTTTGGGGGGGTACTTC
>-|few|TRBJ1-2|TRBV13
CASSKGQNNYGYTF
TGTGCCAGCAGCAAGGGACAAAATAACTATGGCTACACCTTC
>TRBD2|-|TRBJ2-5|TRBV29-1
CSVAGGETQYF
TGCAGCGTTGCGGGGGGAGAGACCCAGTACTTC
>TRBD1|-|TRBJ1-2|TRBV6-6
CASSPWTGYGYTF
TGTGCCAGCAGTCCATGGACAGGCTATGGCTACACCTTC
>-|-|TRBJ2-6|TRBV9
CASTSSGANVLTF
TGTGCCAGCACGTCGTCTGGGGCCAACGTCCTGACTTTC
>TRBD2|once|TRBJ2-1|TRBV3-1/TRBV3-2
CASSHPLAGVGDEQFF
TGTGCCAGCAGCCACCCCCTAGCGGGGGTGGGGGATGAGCAGTTCTTC
>-|-|TRBJ2-3|TRBV5-6
CASSGRGSTDTQYF
TGTGCCAGCAGCGGAAGGGGCTCCACAGATACGCAGTATTTT
>-|-|TRBJ1-2|TRBV7-2
CASSPGGYGYTF
TGTGCCAGCAGCCCAGGAGGGTATGGCTACACCTTC
>TRBD1|-|TRBJ2-7|TRBV3-1/TRBV3-2
CASSPPTGTYEQYF
TGTGCCAGCAGCCCCCCGACAGGGACCTACGAGCAGTACTTC
>TRBD1|-|TRBJ1-2|TRBV18
CASSPRRQGGGYGYTF
TGTGCCAGCTCACCCCGACGACAGGGGGGAGGCTATGGCTACACCTTC
>TRBD1|-|TRBJ1-3|TRBV7-9
CASSLGQWDSSGNTIYF
TGTGCCAGCAGCTTAGGCCAATGGGACAGCTCTGGAAACACCATATATTTT
>-|-|TRBJ2-4|TRBV5-6
CASSLGRKNIQYF
TGTGCCAGCAGCTTGGGTCGGAAAAACATTCAGTACTTC
>TRBD2|-|TRBJ2-1|TRBV9
CASSETSGPYNEQFF
TGTGCCAGCAGCGAAACTAGCGGGCCTTACAATGAGCAGTTCTTC
>TRBD2|once|TRBJ2-5|TRBV24-1
CATSDATWVSGTPSAQYF
TGTGCCACCAGTGACGCGACTTGGGTTAGCGGGACCCCCTCCGCCCAGTACTTC
>-|-|TRBJ2-3|TRBV18
CASSPRGGEQYF
TGTGCCAGCTCACCTAGAGGGGGGGAGCAGTATTTT
>TRBD1|-|TRBJ1-1|TRBV5-4
CASSFGTGGLSNTEAFF
TGTGCCAGCAGCTTCGGGACAGGGGGCTTATCGAACACTGAAGCTTTCTTT
>-|-|TRBJ1-1|TRBV11-2
CASSLVGAFATEAFF
TGTGCCAGCAGCTTAGTGGGGGCGTTCGCAACTGAAGCTTTCTTT
>TRBD1|once|TRBJ2-1|TRBV12-3/TRBV12-4
CASSFDRGDEQFF
TGTGCCAGCAGTTTTGACAGGGGCGATGAGCAGTTCTTC
>TRBD2|-|TRBJ2-3|TRBV9
CASSSRQSGGGYSTDTQYF
TGTGCCAGCAGCTCCCGGCAGAGCGGCGGGGGTTATAGCACAGATACGCAGTATTTT
>-|-|TRBJ2-3|TRBV27
CASSRREPSETDTQYF
TGTGCCAGCAGTCGAAGGGAGCCTAGTGAGACAGATACGCAGTATTTT
>TRBD1|-|TRBJ2-5|TRBV6-6
CASSYLGQQETQYF
TGTGCCAGCAGTTACCTGGGACAGCAAGAGACCCAGTACTTC
>-|-|TRBJ2-5|TRBV5-1
CASSSAAGDTQETQYF
TGCGCCAGCAGCTCCGCCGCCGGGGACACCCAAGAGACCCAGTACTTC
>-|-|TRBJ1-1|TRBV23-1
CASSQLGLMNTEAFF
TGCGCCAGCAGTCAATTGGGACTGATGAACACTGAAGCTTTCTTT